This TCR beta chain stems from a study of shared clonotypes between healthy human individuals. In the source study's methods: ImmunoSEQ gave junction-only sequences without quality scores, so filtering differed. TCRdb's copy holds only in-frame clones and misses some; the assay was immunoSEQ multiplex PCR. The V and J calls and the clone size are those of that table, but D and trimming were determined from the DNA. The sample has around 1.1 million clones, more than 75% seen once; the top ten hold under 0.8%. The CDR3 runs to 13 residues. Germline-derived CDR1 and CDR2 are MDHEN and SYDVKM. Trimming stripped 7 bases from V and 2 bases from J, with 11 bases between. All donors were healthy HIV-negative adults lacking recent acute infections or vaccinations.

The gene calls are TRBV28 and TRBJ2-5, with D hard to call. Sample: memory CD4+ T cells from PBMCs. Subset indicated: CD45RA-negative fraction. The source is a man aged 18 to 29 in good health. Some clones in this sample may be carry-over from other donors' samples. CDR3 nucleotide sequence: TGTGCCAGCACGAGGAGAGCACAAGAGACCCAGTACTTC. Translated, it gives CASTRRAQETQYF.